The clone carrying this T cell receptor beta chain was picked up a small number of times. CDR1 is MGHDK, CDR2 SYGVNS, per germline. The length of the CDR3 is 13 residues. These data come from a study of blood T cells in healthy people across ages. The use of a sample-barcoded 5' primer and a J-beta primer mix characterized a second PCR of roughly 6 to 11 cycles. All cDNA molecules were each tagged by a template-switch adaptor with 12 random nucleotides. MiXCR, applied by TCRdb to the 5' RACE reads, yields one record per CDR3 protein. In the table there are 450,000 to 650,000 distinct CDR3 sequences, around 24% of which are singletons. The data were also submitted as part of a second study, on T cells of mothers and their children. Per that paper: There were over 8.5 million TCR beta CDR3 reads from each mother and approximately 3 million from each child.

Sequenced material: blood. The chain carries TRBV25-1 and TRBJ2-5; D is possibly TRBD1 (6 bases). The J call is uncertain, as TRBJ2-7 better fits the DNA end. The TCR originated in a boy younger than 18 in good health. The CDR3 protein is CASSVREGGEQYF. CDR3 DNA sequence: TGTGCCAGCAGTGTCAGGGAAGGGGGCGAGCAGTACTTC.